This T cell receptor beta chain was profiled in a study of T cell clonality in common variable immunodeficiency. Study outcomes and limitations: Fewer TCRbeta clones were shared among CVID subjects than controls. Fewer deletions and N-nucleotide insertions were reportedly seen in common variable immunodeficiency TCR beta sequences.

Germline V CDR1 and CDR2: SGHAT, FQNNGV. Trimming removed 7 bases at V and 6 bases at J, with 19 bases between. The CDR3 has 15 amino acids. This clone was seen a handful of times. What it binds is unknown. The sequence runs out 3 residues before the end of the CDR3; the remainder is reconstructed from the germline J gene. Profiling relied on immunoSEQ multiplex PCR, and the TCRdb table lists in-frame clones only, not all of them. The sample contains tens of thousands of clones, none of them singletons. Sequenced sample: peripheral blood mononuclear cells. The V gene is TRBV11-2, the J gene TRBJ2-1; possible D gene TRBD1, 5 bases. The sequence came from a person aged 18 to 70 in good health. The CDR3: CASKPWQGWGNEQFF. The CDR3 bases that were read are TGTGCCAGCAAACCTTGGCAGGGTTGGGGCAATGAG.